This T cell receptor (beta chain) derives from a study of cytomegalovirus exposure and HLA in healthy donors. The PCR used 60 Vbeta and 13 Jbeta primers. This table comes from immunoSEQ multiplex PCR, and its TCRdb copy is limited to in-frame clones, with some not included. The sample consists of 160,000 or so clones, roughly 80% of them appearing once. The sample taken for sequencing was PBMCs. The sequence was collected from a man in his fifties in good health and CMV-seropositive.

CDR3 sequence reads: CASSLLSTGGNTEAFF. The DNA for the CDR3 is TGTGCCAGCAGTTTACTTTCCACAGGGGGGAACACTGAAGCTTTCTTT. The rearrangement uses TRBV27 and TRBJ1-1, with 8 bases aligning to TRBD1. Looked up from germline, CDR1 is MNHEY and CDR2 is SMNVEV (reference sequence). Trimming took 2 bases from V and 1 from J; bases not matched to a gene: 6. This CDR3 region has 16 residues.